This T cell receptor beta chain was obtained from a study of T cell responses to AZD1222 COVID-19 vaccine. Overall study results and limits: Once two AZD1222 doses were given, Spike-specific TCR breadth and depth went up. Per reports, nearly half of all spike-specific TCRs target regions that are unmutated in variants. The study found vaccine-associated CD4 TCRs spanning spike, dominant at 160-218 and 743-854. Donor demographics were predominantly white British with a female majority; clonal diversity may be underestimated.

On this clone itself: The antigen remains unidentified.

Here immunoSEQ multiplex PCR was the method, and the copy in TCRdb shows in-frame clones only, minus some. The repertoire holds fewer than 110,000 clones, with approximately 90% as singletons. The ends were cut back, 0 bases at V and 4 bases at J, with 15 bases in the middle. CDR3 size: 16 residues. Germline V CDR1 and CDR2: MGHRA, YSYEKL. The sample in question was peripheral blood, obtained 28 days after the second AZD1222 dose. The rearrangement uses TRBV4-1 and TRBJ1-2; D remains ambiguous. This sequence was found in an adult who received the AZD1222 COVID-19 vaccine. DNA of the CDR3: TGCGCCAGCAGCCAAGATCTCATGGGCACCTTCTATGGCTACACCTTC. Protein: CASSQDLMGTFYGYTF.